This T cell receptor beta chain was found in a study of blood T cell repertoires in COVID-19. Whole-study context: Material from acute and convalescent COVID-19 was sourced from the United States, Italy and Spain.

The data were produced by immunoSEQ multiplex PCR, yet TCRdb's version contains in-frame clones alone and is incomplete. The sample has 250,000 to 300,000 clones, over 75% seen once; the top ten hold 5.1%. The sequenced sample consisted of peripheral blood. The clonotype was recovered from a man aged 50 to 59 with active or convalescent COVID-19.

CDR3 protein: CASSPGLAGGGTGELFF. The CDR3 DNA sequence: TGTGCCAGCAGCCCGGGACTAGCGGGAGGAGGGACCGGGGAGCTGTTTTTT. V usage is TRBV6-2 or TRBV6-3 and J usage is TRBJ2-2; 15 positions match TRBD2. Trimming cost V 6 bases and J 5 bases; bases outside gene matches: 7. The CDR3 is 17 amino acids. Germline CDR1 MNHEY, CDR2 SVGEGT.